Listed below are T cell receptor beta chains from one sample, sequenced in a study of response to subunit inactivated influenza vaccine. TCRdb used MiXCR to reprocess the RT-PCR reads, holding one entry per CDR3 protein. The sample holds some 500,000 distinct CDR3 sequences; approximately 13% are singletons and the top ten take around 12%. The sample consisted of PBMCs from blood, taken roughly 48 days after vaccination. The receptors stem from a man between 50 and 59 years old who received an inactivated influenza vaccine. CDR3s include the opening cysteine and the closing phenylalanine or tryptophan. D genes are given only for firm matches. The listing skips clone size in some rows; elsewhere it reads once, few, many or a size class.

length: 13
J: TRBJ1-5
V: TRBV20-1
D: NA
size: NA
CDR3: CSAEIRGNQPQHF
DNA: TGCAGTGCCGAGATCCGGGGCAATCAGCCCCAGCATTTT

length: 13
J: TRBJ1-2
V: TRBV15
D: NA
size: NA
CDR3: CATSYQGNYGYTF
DNA: TGTGCCACCAGCTACCAGGGTAACTATGGCTACACCTTC

length: 13
J: TRBJ1-2
V: TRBV4-2
D: NA
size: NA
CDR3: CASSQVQQEGYTF
DNA: TGTGCCAGCAGCCAAGTTCAGCAAGAAGGCTACACCTTC

length: 16
J: TRBJ2-3
V: TRBV7-9
D: NA
size: NA
CDR3: CASSLVLEWSTDTQYF
DNA: TGTGCCAGCAGCTTAGTTCTAGAATGGAGCACAGATACGCAGTATTTT

length: 12
J: TRBJ1-4
V: TRBV7-9
D: NA
size: NA
CDR3: CASSLAYEKLFF
DNA: TGTGCCAGCAGCTTAGCGTATGAAAAACTGTTTTTT

length: 15
J: TRBJ2-5
V: TRBV11-2
D: NA
size: NA
CDR3: CASSLVHWVKETQYF
DNA: TGTGCCAGCAGCTTAGTTCACTGGGTGAAAGAGACCCAGTACTTC

length: 14
J: TRBJ2-7
V: TRBV12-3/TRBV12-4
D: NA
size: NA
CDR3: CASSPGARGPAQYF
DNA: TGTGCCAGCAGCCCCGGCGCCCGAGGTCCGGCGCAGTACTTC

length: 13
J: TRBJ2-5
V: TRBV20-1
D: NA
size: few
CDR3: CSARVAGQETQYF
DNA: TGCAGTGCTAGAGTGGCAGGCCAAGAGACCCAGTACTTC

length: 13
J: TRBJ1-1
V: TRBV20-1
D: NA
size: few
CDR3: CSATDRLGTEAFF
DNA: TGCAGTGCTACGGACCGCTTGGGCACTGAAGCTTTCTTT

length: 16
J: TRBJ2-5
V: TRBV7-6
D: NA
size: once
CDR3: CASSLGTLRGRETQYF
DNA: TGTGCCAGCAGCTTAGGAACGCTACGAGGGAGGGAGACCCAGTACTTC

length: 18
J: TRBJ2-3
V: TRBV20-1
D: NA
size: NA
CDR3: CSARDGGALGRDTDTQYF
DNA: TGCAGTGCTAGAGATGGCGGGGCTCTGGGCCGAGACACAGATACGCAGTATTTT

length: 17
J: TRBJ1-5
V: TRBV4-1
D: NA
size: few
CDR3: CASSQNVFAAGVQPQHF
DNA: TGCGCCAGCAGCCAAAATGTGTTCGCGGCGGGGGTTCAGCCCCAGCATTTT

length: 16
J: TRBJ2-7
V: TRBV9
D: NA
size: few
CDR3: CASSVILGSSRLEQYF
DNA: TGTGCCAGCAGCGTAATTTTGGGCTCCTCGCGGCTCGAGCAGTACTTC

length: 16
J: TRBJ2-1
V: TRBV12-3/TRBV12-4
D: TRBD2
size: many
CDR3: CASSSPTGTSVHEQFF
DNA: TGTGCCAGCAGTTCTCCTACCGGGACTAGCGTCCATGAGCAGTTCTTC

length: 15
J: TRBJ1-2
V: TRBV6-5
D: NA
size: NA
CDR3: CASSYSSTVNYGYTF
DNA: TGTGCCAGCAGTTACTCGTCGACAGTTAACTATGGCTACACCTTC

length: 13
J: TRBJ1-2
V: TRBV29-1
D: NA
size: NA
CDR3: CSVQQGWRYGYTF
DNA: TGCAGCGTTCAACAGGGATGGCGATATGGCTACACCTTC

length: 18
J: TRBJ2-3
V: TRBV20-1
D: TRBD2
size: many
CDR3: CSARDRSWTSGDTDTQYF
DNA: TGCAGTGCTAGAGATCGTTCCTGGACTAGCGGGGACACAGATACGCAGTATTTT

length: 15
J: TRBJ2-6
V: TRBV5-5
D: NA
size: NA
CDR3: CASSRDGQPSRVLTF
DNA: TGTGCCAGCAGCCGAGATGGACAGCCTTCTAGGGTCCTGACTTTC

length: 19
J: TRBJ2-3
V: TRBV10-3
D: TRBD2
size: NA
CDR3: CAICFDRVIAGALTDTQYF
DNA: TGTGCCATCTGTTTTGACAGGGTAATAGCGGGGGCCCTCACAGATACGCAGTATTTT

length: 15
J: TRBJ2-5
V: TRBV15
D: TRBD2
size: many
CDR3: CATSSGLADQETQYF
DNA: TGTGCCACCAGCTCGGGACTAGCGGACCAAGAGACCCAGTACTTC

length: 16
J: TRBJ2-5
V: TRBV7-2
D: NA
size: many
CDR3: CASRGGQSKVQETQYF
DNA: TGTGCCAGCAGGGGCGGACAGTCCAAGGTCCAAGAGACCCAGTACTTC

length: 13
J: TRBJ1-6
V: TRBV20-1
D: TRBD1
size: many
CDR3: CSARDRVGSPLHF
DNA: TGCAGTGCCAGGGACAGGGTGGGCTCACCCCTCCACTTT

length: 12
J: TRBJ1-1
V: TRBV2
D: NA
size: NA
CDR3: CASRQENTEAFF
DNA: TGTGCCAGCCGACAGGAGAACACTGAAGCTTTCTTT

length: 13
J: TRBJ1-5
V: TRBV12-3/TRBV12-4
D: TRBD1
size: many
CDR3: CASRTGTDQPQHF
DNA: TGTGCCAGCAGGACAGGGACCGATCAGCCCCAGCATTTT

length: 15
J: TRBJ2-7
V: TRBV7-2
D: NA
size: NA
CDR3: CASSFRHDSYYEQYF
DNA: TGTGCCAGCAGCTTCCGACATGATTCTTACTACGAGCAGTACTTC

length: 13
J: TRBJ2-2
V: TRBV7-9
D: NA
size: few
CDR3: CASSFSGTGELFF
DNA: TGTGCCAGCAGCTTCAGCGGGACCGGGGAGCTGTTTTTT